This TCR beta chain was obtained from a study of blood T cells in healthy people across ages (dated by TCRdb to 2013 to 2016). At the level of the whole study: In model experiments, template switching captured about one uniquely barcoded TCR beta cDNA molecule for every two T cells. The study measured age-related changes in TCR beta repertoire diversity using deep sequencing normalized with unique cDNA molecular identifiers. Four age groups were formed from the donors: young (average roughly 15 years), middle-aged (approximately 41), aged (about 62) and long-lived (approximately 78). To avoid experimental bias, donors of different ages were randomly spread across the sequencing lanes. The study analyzed two additional independent replicas of 1 million unique cDNA reads from the same blood draw for two donors, one aged 18 to 29 and one aged 80 or older. Broader findings and caveats from the paper: The CMV infection status of donors was not known, potentially confounding age-related changes in expanded clonotypes. Compared with the aged group, the long-lived group had more naive CD4+ T cells, fewer expanded clones and increased TCR diversity, suggesting age selection. A strong correlation was found between observed TCR beta diversity and the percentage of naive T cells measured by flow cytometry. Conclusive comparison of naive and antigen-experienced compartments was prevented by the profiling of bulk unsorted PBMCs. As age increased, observed TCR beta diversity per million T cells dropped in a roughly linear way, and a significant reduction was already evident by age 40. Estimates of total diversity based on one million sequenced T cells were considered lower bounds and underestimates.

Library preparation was by 5' RACE. Sequencing took place on an Illumina HiSeq 2500. The second PCR ran for roughly 6 to 11 cycles and used a J-beta primer mix along with a sample-barcoded 5' primer. Each TCR beta cDNA molecule received a unique molecular identifier from a template-switch 5' adaptor carrying 12 random nucleotides. Each sample yielded at least 3 million CDR3-containing paired-end reads. The Mint cDNA synthesis kit, primed by a TRBC-specific oligonucleotide, was used to synthesize first-strand cDNA from all RNA. Following uracil-DNA glycosylase treatment, a first 18-cycle PCR with universal primers M1SS and BC2_uni_R was performed on all cDNA. In the original analysis: Normalization of each sample was performed by random selection of 1 million high-quality reads, each carrying a distinct molecular identifier. Instead of being binned into consensus sequences, reads that shared molecular identifiers were thrown out. CDR3 identification, clonotype clustering and error correction used MiTCR with a Q25 quality threshold and the strictest error-elimination algorithm. A nonparametric unseen species model using Euler transformation provided a lower-bound estimate of total TCR beta diversity. Starting from the raw public reads, TCRdb applied fastp trimming at Q25, assembled clones with MiXCR and retained in-frame beta chains. Rows merge per CDR3 protein into single entries with the most common DNA and genes. The V and J calls reflect TCRdb's pipeline rather than the authors' work. The table for this sample lists 600,000 to 800,000 distinct CDR3 sequences; over 40% of them were counted only once. Roughly 13% of the sample rests with the top ten.

Via the germline V gene, CDR1 is SGHRS and CDR2 YFSETQ. The CDR3 sequence holds 15 residues, the cysteine and phenylalanine included. Here the CDR3 DNA is all that survives: 45 bases in frame from base 1. Trimming leaves V shorter by 2 bases and J shorter by 4 bases, with the junction holding 4 bases beyond the gene matches. This clonotype was recorded at least ten times. Its cognate antigen has yet to be identified. No much larger clonotype is one base removed from it; base qualities were not supplied. Systemically healthy Caucasian individuals from Russia, approximately 39 in total and aged roughly 6 to 90 years, were included as donors. Each donor gave 9 to 10 milliliters of peripheral blood, collected into EDTA-treated Vacutainer tubes. Ficoll-Paque density-gradient centrifugation was used to isolate PBMCs, with at least 6.5 million per sample. Trizol reagent was used to extract total RNA from the PBMCs, yielding at least 6 micrograms per sample. For every donor, flow cytometry on a PBMC aliquot measured the percentage of naive CD45RAhigh/CD27high T cells.

Material: blood. The chain links TRBV5-1 with TRBJ2-1; 9 junctional bases match TRBD1. The sequence was collected from an elderly woman in good health. The sequence in DNA is TGCGCCAGCAGCTTCCGGGACAGGGATTACAATGAGCAGTTCTTC. It translates as CASSFRDRDYNEQFF.